The clone carrying this TCR beta chain has a count of ten or more. TCRdb fed the RT-PCR reads into MiXCR, producing one record per CDR3 protein. The sample holds about 680,000 distinct CDR3 sequences; 14% are singletons and the top ten take just over 3.5%. The germline gives CDR1 DFQATT, CDR2 SNEGSKA (reference sequence). V gave up 6 bases and J gave up 8 bases; unmatched junction bases: 9. The CDR3 consists of 13 residues. The chain combines TRBV20-1 with TRBJ1-4, with 7 bases aligning to TRBD1. This TCR was recovered from a female donor in good health, serving as a healthy control. Input material: memory CD4+ T cells from blood. The CDR3 coding sequence is TGCAGTGCAAAACAGGGGAGCGGGGAAAAACTGTTTTTT. Encoded protein: CSAKQGSGEKLFF.